The 4 T cell receptor beta chains given below trace back to one sample, sequenced in a study of blood T cells in healthy people across ages. Alongside a J-beta primer mix, a sample-barcoded 5' primer served in a second PCR lasting about 7 to 11 cycles. TCRdb called the 5' RACE reads again in MiXCR, with one record for every CDR3 protein. The data show over 1,500,000 distinct CDR3 sequences, around 48% seen once. Material: blood. These receptor sequences come from a woman in her 40s in good health.

The chain has TRBV6-2 or TRBV6-3 and TRBJ2-6; 7 bases are shared with TRBD2. With V trimmed by 2 bases and J by 2 bases, 3 bases remained unmatched. The CDR3 sequence is 16 residues long. CDR1 is MNHEY, CDR2 SVGEGT, per germline. Written as DNA, the CDR3 is TGTGCCAGCAGTTACGGGGGGAGGGCTGGGGCCAACGTCCTGACTTTC. This encodes CASSYGGRAGANVLTF.

The chain has TRBV7-8 and TRBJ2-5; either TRBD1 or TRBD2 may supply D (5 bases each). TRBJ2-7 explains the end of the DNA better; the J call may be wrong. The CDR3 is 16 residues long. The germline V gene has CDR1 SGHVS and CDR2 FQNEAQ. This CDR3 is CASSLGGRWSGYEQYF. CDR3 in DNA: TGTGCCAGCAGCTTAGGGGGACGGTGGTCTGGCTACGAGCAGTACTTC.

This clonotype was counted between two and nine times. This rearrangement joins TRBV20-1 to TRBJ2-7; TRBD2 agrees at 11 bases. This CDR3 is built from 14 residues. V gave up 1 base and J gave up 4 bases; unmatched junction bases: 3. CDR1 and CDR2 from the germline V gene are DFQATT and SNEGSKA (reference sequence). The chain's CDR3 is CSARVTSGVYEQYF. The CDR3 coding sequence is TGCAGTGCTAGAGTGACTAGCGGGGTTTACGAGCAGTACTTC.

The V call is TRBV7-2, the J call TRBJ1-2; 8 nucleotides line up with TRBD1. CDR3 length equals 16 residues. V shed 3 bases, J shed 2 bases, and the junction held 8 bases outside the gene matches. Germline CDR1 is SGHTA and CDR2 is FQGNSA. Here the CDR3 reads CASSFSIDRGNYGYTF. DNA for the CDR3: TGTGCCAGCAGCTTCTCGATCGACAGGGGAAACTATGGCTACACCTTC.